This T cell receptor (beta chain) was found in a study of blood T cell repertoires in COVID-19. Across the whole study: Acute-phase and convalescent COVID-19 samples originated in the United States, Italy and Spain. From T cells, B-cell-depleted T cells, or PBMCs came the material, which was cDNA or gDNA.

Per the authors' pipeline: Estimation of nucleated cell counts relied on the amplification of reference gene primers. Clones were sequenced by immunoSEQ multiplex PCR, and TCRdb holds only the in-frame ones, with some missing. V and J calls and clone size are as listed in that table; D and trimming were resolved from the DNA. The sample consists of about half a million clones, over 75% of them appearing once. The CDR3 is 15 residues long. Germline lookup yields CDR1 GTSNPN and CDR2 SVGIG (reference sequence). With V trimmed by 2 bases and J by 5 bases, 8 bases remained unmatched. The sequenced sample consisted of peripheral blood. The chain has TRBV30 and TRBJ1-1, with 10 bases aligning to TRBD1. The receptor's source is a human donor in a cohort sampled during active COVID-19. The CDR3 bases are TGTGCCTGGAGTCGGGACAGGGGAGCGGGGACTGAAGCTTTCTTT. Translating it yields CAWSRDRGAGTEAFF.